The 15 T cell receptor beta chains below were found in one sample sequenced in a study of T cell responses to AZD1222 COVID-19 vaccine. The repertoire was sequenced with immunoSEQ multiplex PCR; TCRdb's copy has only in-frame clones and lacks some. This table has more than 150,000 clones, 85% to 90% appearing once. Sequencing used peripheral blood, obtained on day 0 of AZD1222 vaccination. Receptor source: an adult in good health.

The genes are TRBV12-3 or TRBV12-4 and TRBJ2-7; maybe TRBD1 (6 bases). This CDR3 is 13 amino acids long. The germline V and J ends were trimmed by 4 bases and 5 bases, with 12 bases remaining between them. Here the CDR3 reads CASSSLQGHEQYF. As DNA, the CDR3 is TGTGCCAGCAGTTCATTACAGGGCCACGAGCAGTACTTC.

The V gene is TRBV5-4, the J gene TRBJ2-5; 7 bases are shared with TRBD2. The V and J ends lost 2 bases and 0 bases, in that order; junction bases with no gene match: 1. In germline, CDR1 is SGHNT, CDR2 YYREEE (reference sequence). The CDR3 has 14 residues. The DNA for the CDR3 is TGTGCCAGCAGCTTAGGGACTAACCAAGAGACCCAGTACTTC. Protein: CASSLGTNQETQYF.

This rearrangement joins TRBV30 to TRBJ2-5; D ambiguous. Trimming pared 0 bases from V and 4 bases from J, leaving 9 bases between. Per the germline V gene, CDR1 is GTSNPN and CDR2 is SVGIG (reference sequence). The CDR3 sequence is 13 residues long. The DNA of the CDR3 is TGTGCCTGGAGTGTACGGCAGCGAGAGACCCAGTACTTC. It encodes CAWSVRQRETQYF.

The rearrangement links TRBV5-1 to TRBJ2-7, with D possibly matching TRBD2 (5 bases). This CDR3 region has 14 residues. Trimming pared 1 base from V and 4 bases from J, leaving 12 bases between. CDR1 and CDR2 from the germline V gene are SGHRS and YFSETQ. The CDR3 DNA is TGCGCCAGCAGCTTGCGCAGCGGTACGTACGAGCAGTACTTC. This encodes CASSLRSGTYEQYF.

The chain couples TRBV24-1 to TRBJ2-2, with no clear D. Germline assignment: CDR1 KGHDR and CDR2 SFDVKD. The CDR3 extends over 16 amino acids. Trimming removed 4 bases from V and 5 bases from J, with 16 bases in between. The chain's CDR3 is CATSDMGNAVTGELFF. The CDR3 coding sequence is TGTGCCACCAGTGACATGGGTAATGCGGTGACCGGGGAGCTGTTTTTT.

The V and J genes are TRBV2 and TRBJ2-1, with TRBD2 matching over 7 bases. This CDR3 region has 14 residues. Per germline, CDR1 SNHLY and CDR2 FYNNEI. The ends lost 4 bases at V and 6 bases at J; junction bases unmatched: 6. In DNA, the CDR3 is TGTGCCAGCAGTGGGGGGGGACCTATCAATGAGCAGTTCTTC. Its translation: CASSGGGPINEQFF.

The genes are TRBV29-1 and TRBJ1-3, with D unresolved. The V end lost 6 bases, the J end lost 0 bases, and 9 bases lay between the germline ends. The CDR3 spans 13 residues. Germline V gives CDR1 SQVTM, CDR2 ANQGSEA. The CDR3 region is CSVDLSSGNTIYF. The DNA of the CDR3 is TGCAGCGTCGATCTTAGCTCTGGAAACACCATATATTTT.

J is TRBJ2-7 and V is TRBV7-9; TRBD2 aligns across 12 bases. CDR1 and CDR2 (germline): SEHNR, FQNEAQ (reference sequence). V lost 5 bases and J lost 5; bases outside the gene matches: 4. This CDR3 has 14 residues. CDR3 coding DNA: TGTGCCAGCAGCCCTAGCGGGAGGGCCGACGAGCAGTACTTC. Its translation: CASSPSGRADEQYF.

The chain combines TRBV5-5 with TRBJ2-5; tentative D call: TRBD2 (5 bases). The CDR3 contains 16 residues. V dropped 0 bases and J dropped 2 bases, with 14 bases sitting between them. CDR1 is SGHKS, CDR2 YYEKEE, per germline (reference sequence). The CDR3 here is CASSLAARGIQETQYF. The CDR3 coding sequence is TGTGCCAGCAGCTTGGCGGCCAGAGGGATACAAGAGACCCAGTACTTC.

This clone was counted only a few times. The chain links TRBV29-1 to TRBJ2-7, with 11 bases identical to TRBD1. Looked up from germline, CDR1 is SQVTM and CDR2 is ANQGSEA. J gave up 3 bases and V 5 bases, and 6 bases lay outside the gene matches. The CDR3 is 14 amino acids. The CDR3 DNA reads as TGCAGCGTTCTTTCCGGGACAGGGGGCTACGAGCAGTACTTC. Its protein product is CSVLSGTGGYEQYF.

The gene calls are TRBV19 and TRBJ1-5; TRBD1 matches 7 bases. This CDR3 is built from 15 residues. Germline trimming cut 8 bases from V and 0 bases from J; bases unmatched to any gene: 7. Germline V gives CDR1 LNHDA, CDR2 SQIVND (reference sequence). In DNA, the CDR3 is TGTGCCAGTGCCCTAGGACAGGCTAGCAATCAGCCCCAGCATTTT. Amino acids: CASALGQASNQPQHF.

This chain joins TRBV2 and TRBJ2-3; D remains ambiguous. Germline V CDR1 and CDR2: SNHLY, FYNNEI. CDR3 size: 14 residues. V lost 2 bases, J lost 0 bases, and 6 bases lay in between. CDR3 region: CASSERASTDTQYF. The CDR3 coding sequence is TGTGCCAGCAGTGAAAGAGCGAGCACAGATACGCAGTATTTT.

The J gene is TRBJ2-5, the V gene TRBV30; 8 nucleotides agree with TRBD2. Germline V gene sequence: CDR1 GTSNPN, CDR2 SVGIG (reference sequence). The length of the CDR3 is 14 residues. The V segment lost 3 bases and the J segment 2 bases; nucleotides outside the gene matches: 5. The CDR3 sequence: CAWSRAGVQETQYF. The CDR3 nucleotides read TGTGCCTGGAGCCGAGCGGGAGTTCAAGAGACCCAGTACTTC.

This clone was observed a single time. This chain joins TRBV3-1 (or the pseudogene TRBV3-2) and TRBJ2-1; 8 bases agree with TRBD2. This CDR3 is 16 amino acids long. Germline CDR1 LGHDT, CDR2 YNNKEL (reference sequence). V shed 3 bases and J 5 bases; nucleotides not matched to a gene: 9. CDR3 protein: CASSQETIGGDNEQFF. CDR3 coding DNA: TGTGCCAGCAGCCAGGAAACCATCGGGGGGGACAATGAGCAGTTCTTC.

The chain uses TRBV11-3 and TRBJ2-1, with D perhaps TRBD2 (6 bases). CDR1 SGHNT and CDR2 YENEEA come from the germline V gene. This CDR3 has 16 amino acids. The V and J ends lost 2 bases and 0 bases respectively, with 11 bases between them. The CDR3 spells CASSLSRGSSYNEQFF. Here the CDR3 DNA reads TGTGCCAGCAGCTTATCCCGGGGGAGCTCCTACAATGAGCAGTTCTTC.